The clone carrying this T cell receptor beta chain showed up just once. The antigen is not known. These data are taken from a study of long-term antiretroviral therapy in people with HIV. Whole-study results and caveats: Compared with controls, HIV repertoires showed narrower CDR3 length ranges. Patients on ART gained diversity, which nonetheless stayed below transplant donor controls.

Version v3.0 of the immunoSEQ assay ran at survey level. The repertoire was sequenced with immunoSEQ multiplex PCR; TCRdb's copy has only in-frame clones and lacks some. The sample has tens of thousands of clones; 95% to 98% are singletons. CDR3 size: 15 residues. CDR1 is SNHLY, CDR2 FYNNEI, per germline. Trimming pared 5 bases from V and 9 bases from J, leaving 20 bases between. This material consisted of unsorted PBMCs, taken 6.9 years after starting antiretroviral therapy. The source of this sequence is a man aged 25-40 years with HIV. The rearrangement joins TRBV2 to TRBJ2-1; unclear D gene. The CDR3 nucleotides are TGTGCCAGCAGTACGAGTAATATCCCTTTTCGTGAGCAGTTCTTC. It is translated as CASSTSNIPFREQFF.